These 14 T cell receptor beta chains were sequenced from one sample in a study of T cells in localized non-small cell lung cancer. Generated by immunoSEQ multiplex PCR, the TCRdb table keeps only in-frame clones and is missing some. This sample has approximately 2,000 clones; approximately 32% occur once, and the top ten carry approximately 7.3%. This specimen consisted of lung tumor tissue, obtained before any cancer treatment. These receptors were taken from a male donor older than 55 with stage I squamous cell lung carcinoma.

V is TRBV28 and J is TRBJ2-3; the match to TRBD2 covers 7 bases. Per the germline V gene, CDR1 is MDHEN and CDR2 is SYDVKM. The J segment lost 1 base and the V segment lost 6 bases, leaving 7 bases of the junction unmatched. This CDR3 has 15 residues. The CDR3 loop is CASRAGSSGTDTQYF. In DNA form, the CDR3 reads TGTGCCAGCAGAGCGGGAAGTAGCGGCACAGATACGCAGTATTTT.

This clone has only one observation. J is TRBJ1-3 and V is TRBV5-1, with D possibly TRBD1 on 5 matching bases. The V and J ends lost 0 bases and 0 bases respectively, with 10 bases between them. CDR3 length equals 16 residues. The V gene's germline CDR1 is SGHRS and CDR2 YFSETQ. The CDR3 loop is CASSLATGTSGNTIYF. DNA of the CDR3: TGCGCCAGCAGCTTGGCTACCGGGACCTCTGGAAACACCATATATTTT.

A few counts support this clone. V and J are TRBV28 and TRBJ1-1; possible D gene TRBD1, 6 bases. V lost 6 bases to trimming and J lost 6 bases, with 17 bases between them. Germline V CDR1 and CDR2: MDHEN, SYDVKM. CDR3 length equals 14 residues. The CDR3 loop is CASSLDSSVAEAFF. CDR3 coding DNA: TGTGCCAGCAGCCTGGACAGCTCTGTTGCTGAAGCTTTCTTT.

The chain carries TRBV1 and TRBJ2-1; the table's D call, TRBD2, has no DNA check behind it. TRBV1 is classified as a pseudogene. This CDR3 is 18 amino acids long. The CDR3 region is CASSTTFMRGPTYNEQFF. In DNA form, the CDR3 reads TGCGCCAGCAGCACCACCTTCATGCGGGGTCCGACCTACAATGAGCAGTTCTTC.

In its sample, this clone was seen a few times. The chain recombines TRBV30 with TRBJ1-5, with D possibly matching TRBD1 (6 bases). The CDR3 sequence is 13 residues long. The germline gives CDR1 GTSNPN, CDR2 SVGIG (reference sequence). Trimming left V 0 bases short and J 8 bases short, with 11 bases between. CDR3 nucleotide sequence: TGTGCCTGGAGTGTACGAGGGGGAGAGCCCCAGCATTTT. Protein sequence: CAWSVRGGEPQHF. Using reference TRBV30 and TRBJ1-5 for the parts outside the CDR3, the full variable domain is SQTIHQWPATLVQPVGSPLSLECTVEGTSNPNLYWYRQAAGRGLQLLFYSVGIGQISSEVPQNLSASRPQDRQFILSSKKLLLSDSGFYLCAWSVRGGEPQHFGDGTRLSIL.

This clone has a handful of counts. The chain employs TRBV10-3 and TRBJ1-4, with 10 nucleotides matching TRBD1. This CDR3 has 16 amino acids. The junction had 5 bases not matched to a gene; V was cut back by 0 bases and J by 7 bases. Germline V CDR1 and CDR2: ENHRY, SYGVKD. The CDR3 here is CAISESSRTGGEKLFF. The CDR3 DNA sequence: TGTGCCATCAGTGAGTCTTCCAGGACAGGGGGTGAAAAACTGTTTTTT.

In its sample, this clone is medium-sized. The chain couples TRBV11-3 to TRBJ2-5; the match to TRBD2 covers 7 bases. The germline CDR1 and CDR2 sequences are SGHNT and YENEEA. The V and J ends lost 5 bases and 2 bases, in that order; junction bases with no gene match: 11. CDR3 size: 16 residues. CDR3 DNA sequence: TGTGCCAGCAGCCAAGGTTCGGCTAGCGGACAAGAGACCCAGTACTTC. Residues: CASSQGSASGQETQYF.

This clone has only a few counts. This chain links TRBV28 with TRBJ2-7; D might be TRBD1 (7 bases). CDR1 is MDHEN and CDR2 is SYDVKM in the germline V gene. The CDR3 has 14 amino acids. V was pared by 6 bases and J by 4 bases, with 16 bases between. The CDR3 sequence is CASSSGGTVYEQYF. The DNA of the CDR3 is TGTGCCAGCAGCTCCGGCGGGACAGTTTACGAGCAGTACTTC.

J is TRBJ2-7 and V is TRBV11-3; D is possibly TRBD2 (6 bases). This CDR3 comprises 14 residues. The V gene's germline CDR1 is SGHNT and CDR2 YENEEA. The ends were cut back, 6 bases at V and 1 base at J, with 13 bases in the middle. In DNA form, the CDR3 reads TGTGCCAGCAGAAGGGAGGCAGATTCCTACGAGCAGTACTTC. This encodes CASRREADSYEQYF.

The gene calls are TRBV11-3 and TRBJ2-7; D could derive from TRBD1 or TRBD2 (6 bases each). CDR1 SGHNT and CDR2 YENEEA come from the germline V gene. The CDR3 is made up of 15 amino acids. V was trimmed by 5 bases and J by 0 bases, leaving 14 bases between them. The CDR3 reads CASSGGQGLSYEQYF. In DNA, the CDR3 is TGTGCCAGCAGCGGGGGGCAGGGTCTCTCCTACGAGCAGTACTTC.

The CDR3 DNA follows: TGTGCCAGCAGTGAAGCGCTTCTGGGACAGGGCCTGACCAATGAGCAGTTCTTC. Its protein is CASSEALLGQGLTNEQFF. The chain employs TRBV9 and TRBJ2-1, with TRBD1 matching over 9 bases. The CDR3 extends over 18 amino acids. The V gene's germline CDR1 is SGDLS and CDR2 YYNGEE. V gave up 5 bases and J gave up 6 bases; unmatched junction bases: 18.

This clone was seen a few times. The chain employs TRBV29-1 and TRBJ1-1; no reliable D call. CDR3 length: 13 amino acids. Germline assignment: CDR1 SQVTM and CDR2 ANQGSEA. The germline V and J ends were trimmed by 2 bases and 0 bases, with 7 bases remaining between them. The CDR3 DNA reads as TGCAGCGTTGAATACAGCATGAACACTGAAGCTTTCTTT. Amino acids: CSVEYSMNTEAFF.

V and J are TRBV11-3 and TRBJ1-1, with TRBD1 matching 9 bases. Unmatched junction bases numbered 9, after V lost 5 bases and J lost 5 bases. The length of the CDR3 is 15 residues. Germline loops: CDR1 SGHNT, CDR2 YENEEA. CDR3 residues: CASSPAQGADTEAFF. The CDR3 DNA sequence: TGTGCCAGCAGCCCGGCACAGGGGGCAGATACTGAAGCTTTCTTT.

The genes are TRBV2 and TRBJ1-1; tentatively, D is TRBD1 (5 bases). Germline V gene lookup returns CDR1 SNHLY and CDR2 FYNNEI. This CDR3 spans 14 amino acids. Trimming removed 10 bases at V and 0 bases at J, with 15 bases between. CDR3 loop: CATRGDLMNTEAFF. CDR3 DNA sequence: TGTGCCACCCGGGGGGATTTGATGAACACTGAAGCTTTCTTT.